A single sample gave rise to the 13 T cell receptor beta chains below, sequenced in a study of regulatory T cells in long-lasting Graves disease (dated by TCRdb to the early 2020s). Receptors were amplified or captured by multiplex PCR. TCRdb shows the sequencer as Illumina HiSeq 4000. iRepertoire HTBI primers and Arm-PCR amplification of CDR3 regions were used to construct TCR beta libraries. The public reads were quality trimmed at Q25 with fastp and then assembled into clones with MiXCR by TCRdb, keeping productive beta chains. Each entry is one CDR3 protein sequence, shown with its most common DNA and genes. Present in this sample are around 430,000 distinct CDR3 sequences, roughly 22% of which were seen just once. In total, the top ten clones hold roughly 14% of the sample. The time point label, read with the paper, signifies: persistent/refractory GD, antithyroid drugs over 5 years with positive TRAb. RNA was extracted from PBMCs in TRIzol for both TCR sequencing and RNA sequencing.

Sequenced material: peripheral blood mononuclear cells (PBMCs), taken when the disease was refractory, from a patient treated with antithyroid drugs. The receptors derive from a female donor with Graves disease.

Many counts were recorded for this clonotype. This chain links TRBV29-1 with TRBJ1-4, with 7 bases aligning to TRBD1. V shed 7 bases and J 5 bases; nucleotides not matched to a gene: 10. CDR3 length equals 14 residues. CDR1 SQVTM and CDR2 ANQGSEA come from the germline V gene. CDR3 bases: TGCAGCGCAAAACTCGGGACAGAGAATGAAAAACTGTTTTTT. Amino acid sequence: CSAKLGTENEKLFF. Based on the CDR3 plus reference TRBV29-1 and TRBJ1-4, the full variable domain is SAVISQKPSRDICQRGTSLTIQCQVDSQVTMMFWYRQQPGQSLTLIATANQGSEATYESGFVIDKFPISRPNLTFSTLTVSNMSPEDSSIYLCSAKLGTENEKLFFGSGTQLSVL.

This rearrangement joins TRBV29-1 to TRBJ1-4, with a weak D call TRBD1 (5 bases). Trimming took 3 bases from V and 7 from J, leaving 15 bases between them. The CDR3 is made up of 14 amino acids. CDR1 and CDR2 from the germline V gene are SQVTM and ANQGSEA. CDR3 DNA sequence: TGCAGCGTTGAGGGTGAGGAGGGGAGTGAAAAACTGTTTTTT. Amino acid sequence: CSVEGEEGSEKLFF.

This clonotype was detected once. The gene calls are TRBV18 and TRBJ1-1; the D gene is possibly TRBD1 (5 bases). The CDR3 runs to 13 residues. The V and J ends lost 6 bases and 6 bases respectively, with 14 bases between them. CDR1 is KGHSH, CDR2 LQKENI, per germline. CDR3 bases: TGTGCCAGCTCGTTGAGTTTAGGGGCTGAAGCTTTCTTT. Translating gives CASSLSLGAEAFF.

The CDR3 loop reads CASSVAPQHSYNEQFF. In DNA, the CDR3 is TGTGCCAGCAGCGTAGCTCCCCAGCATTCCTACAATGAGCAGTTCTTC. The V gene is TRBV9, the J gene TRBJ2-1, with D hard to call. V was pared by 0 bases and J by 1 base, with 11 bases between. Looked up from germline, CDR1 is SGDLS and CDR2 is YYNGEE. The CDR3 contains 16 residues.

This clonotype occurred many times. This chain joins TRBV20-1 and TRBJ2-7, with D hard to call. Per the germline V gene, CDR1 is DFQATT and CDR2 is SNEGSKA (reference sequence). Trimming stripped 0 bases from V and 4 bases from J, with 10 bases between. The CDR3 spans 13 residues. The CDR3 nucleotides are TGCAGTGCTAGAGATTATCGTAATTACGAGCAGTACTTC. Protein product: CSARDYRNYEQYF.

Only a few counts were recorded for this clonotype. The rearrangement links TRBV11-3 to TRBJ2-4; 9 bases align to TRBD2. The J call could be wrong; TRBJ2-1 is a better fit for the DNA end. Germline CDR1 SGHNT, CDR2 YENEEA. The CDR3 is 17 amino acids. CDR3 sequence reads: CASSRPRLAARENYQFF. The CDR3 DNA reads as TGTGCCAGCAGCCGCCCCCGACTAGCGGCCCGGGAAAACTATCAGTTCTTC.

The chain combines TRBV27 with TRBJ2-7, with a possible D match to TRBD1 (6 bases). There are 15 residues in the CDR3. V was cut by 5 bases and J by 3 bases, with 17 bases left in between. Germline CDR1 MNHEY, CDR2 SMNVEV (reference sequence). The CDR3 region is CASSDTDRPVYEQYF. The CDR3 nucleotides read TGTGCCAGCAGTGACACCGACAGGCCCGTCTACGAGCAGTACTTC.

The rearrangement uses TRBV2 and TRBJ1-3; TRBD1 might be the D (6 bases). The CDR3 runs 12 residues. V lost 3 bases to trimming and J lost 8 bases, with 8 bases between them. In germline, CDR1 is SNHLY, CDR2 FYNNEI. The DNA of the CDR3 is TGTGCCAGCAGTGACAGGGGTGACACCATATATTTT. Translation: CASSDRGDTIYF.

The chain combines TRBV6-5 with TRBJ2-3; D is undetermined. Germline V gene lookup returns CDR1 MNHEY and CDR2 SVGAGI. There are 14 residues in the CDR3. V lost 2 bases and J lost 2, with 8 bases in between. The CDR3 DNA sequence: TGTGCCAGCAGTTACGGAGCGATCACAGATACGCAGTATTTT. Its protein is CASSYGAITDTQYF.

This clonotype was picked up a small number of times. The V call is TRBV7-3, the J call TRBJ2-5; D remains ambiguous. This CDR3 spans 15 amino acids. Trimming took off 2 bases at V and 4 bases at J, with 14 bases between the two ends. The germline V gene has CDR1 SGHTA and CDR2 FQGTGA. The CDR3: CASSLGVSERETQYF. Here the CDR3 DNA reads TGTGCCAGCAGCTTAGGAGTCAGCGAACGAGAGACCCAGTACTTC.

This clonotype has at least ten counts. V is TRBV5-5 and J is TRBJ2-5, with a possible D match to TRBD1 (5 bases). This CDR3 is built from 14 residues. Deletions cut 2 bases from V and 5 bases from J, with 13 bases between. Germline CDR1 and CDR2: SGHKS and YYEKEE (reference sequence). In DNA form, the CDR3 reads TGTGCCAGCAGCTTCAGGGCTGATGGGGAGACCCAGTACTTC. It encodes CASSFRADGETQYF. Drawing the rest from reference TRBV5-5 and TRBJ2-5, the complete variable domain is DAGVTQSPTHLIKTRGQQVTLRCSPISGHKSVSWYQQVLGQGPQFIFQYYEKEERGRGNFPDRFSARQFPNYSSELNVNALLLGDSALYLCASSFRADGETQYFGPGTRLLVL.

The chain recombines TRBV4-1 with TRBJ1-1; no definite D call. Germline V gives CDR1 MGHRA, CDR2 YSYEKL. V was clipped by 1 base and J by 1 base, with 10 bases between them. The CDR3 has 15 amino acids. In nucleotides, the CDR3 is TGCGCCAGCAGCCAAGTCGCCCTGGGGAACACTGAAGCTTTCTTT. Its protein is CASSQVALGNTEAFF.

There are a few counts of this clonotype. The chain joins TRBV4-2 to TRBJ1-2, with 8 bases matching TRBD1. J lost 6 bases, V lost 0 bases, and 12 bases had no gene match. Germline loops: CDR1 LGHNA, CDR2 YNFKEQ. CDR3 length: 17 residues. CDR3 amino acids: CASSQELLLDRVDGYTF. The CDR3 DNA reads as TGTGCCAGCAGCCAAGAATTGCTTTTGGACAGGGTAGATGGCTACACCTTC.